This T cell receptor beta chain derives from a study of beta chain features in type 1 diabetes. Findings and caveats of the study: All four CD4+ subsets from Type 1 diabetes patients carried moderately but significantly shorter TCRB CDR3s.

Trimming shortened V by 11 bases and J by 1 base, and 18 bases separated the two germline ends. Germline V lookup: CDR1 MDHEN, CDR2 SYDVKM. The CDR3 sequence is 14 residues long. Only a few counts were recorded for this clone. Its antigen is not identified. TCRB transcripts that were expressed got sequenced, as all of the isolated RNA had been reverse transcribed. TCRdb's table, derived via immunoSEQ multiplex PCR, lists solely in-frame clones and lacks some. The sample yields roughly 240,000 clones, 20% to 25% seen once. V usage is TRBV28 and J usage is TRBJ2-7; tentative D call: TRBD1 (5 bases). The specimen sequenced was naive CD4+ T cells from blood. The sequence came from a woman in her twenties or thirties with type 1 diabetes. CDR3 loop: CAVCPRARSYEQYF. The CDR3 DNA is TGTGCCGTTTGTCCCAGGGCAAGGTCCTACGAGCAGTACTTC.